These 18 T cell receptor beta chains came from one sample sequenced in a study of blood T cell repertoires in COVID-19. The repertoire was sequenced with immunoSEQ multiplex PCR; TCRdb's copy has only in-frame clones and lacks some. Of approximately 130,000 clones listed, 75% to 90% are singletons. The sequenced sample was peripheral blood. The receptors were gathered from a woman aged 50 to 60 who had recovered from COVID-19.

This chain uses TRBV5-4 with TRBJ1-1, with 8 bases matching TRBD1. Germline CDR1 reads SGHNT; CDR2 reads YYREEE (reference sequence). This CDR3 spans 15 amino acids. With 4 bases clipped from V and 0 bases from J, the junction kept 5 bases outside the gene matches. The CDR3 DNA reads TGTGCCAGCAGCACCTGGACAGGGTTGAACACTGAAGCTTTCTTT. Translating gives CASSTWTGLNTEAFF.

This chain links TRBV24-1 with TRBJ2-1; D is uncertain. Germline lookup yields CDR1 KGHDR and CDR2 SFDVKD. The V and J ends lost 2 bases and 5 bases respectively, with 6 bases between them. This CDR3 is 13 amino acids long. CDR3 in amino acids: CATSDSSNNEQFF. The CDR3 DNA is TGTGCCACCAGTGATTCTAGTAACAATGAGCAGTTCTTC.

V usage is TRBV19 and J usage is TRBJ1-1; TRBD1 is a possible D gene (5 bases). CDR3 length: 15 amino acids. Germline CDR1 reads LNHDA; CDR2 reads SQIVND (reference sequence). V lost 4 bases and J 0 bases, leaving 12 bases between the germline ends. The CDR3 reads CASSTRGGMNTEAFF. The CDR3, as DNA: TGTGCCAGTAGTACCCGCGGGGGGATGAACACTGAAGCTTTCTTT.

The gene calls are TRBV5-1 and TRBJ1-1, with 8 positions matching TRBD1. V gave up 3 bases and J gave up 3 bases; unmatched junction bases: 4. Germline CDR1 and CDR2: SGHRS and YFSETQ. CDR3 length: 14 amino acids. The CDR3 protein is CASSSTGADTEAFF. The CDR3 DNA sequence: TGCGCCAGCAGCTCGACAGGGGCTGACACTGAAGCTTTCTTT.

The genes are TRBV6-2 or TRBV6-3 and TRBJ2-5; 7 bases align to TRBD2. Germline CDR1 MNHEY, CDR2 SVGEGT. The V gene end was trimmed by 2 bases and the J gene end by 4 bases; junction bases not matched to a gene: 7. The CDR3 consists of 15 residues. CDR3 sequence reads: CASSYPGTMRETQYF. CDR3 bases: TGTGCCAGCAGTTACCCCGGGACTATGCGAGAGACCCAGTACTTC.

This clone was recorded only once. The chain recombines TRBV11-3 with TRBJ2-7; tentative D call: TRBD1 (6 bases). Germline V CDR1 and CDR2: SGHNT, YENEEA. Trimming shortened V by 3 bases and J by 3 bases, and 9 bases separated the two germline ends. The CDR3 is 13 amino acids. CDR3 region: CASSFNRDYEQYF. CDR3 nucleotides: TGTGCCAGCAGCTTCAACAGGGACTACGAGCAGTACTTC.

The chain couples TRBV19 to TRBJ1-3, with D hard to call. V dropped 4 bases and J dropped 3 bases, with 13 bases sitting between them. Germline CDR1 and CDR2: LNHDA and SQIVND (reference sequence). The CDR3 has 15 amino acids. The CDR3 DNA reads as TGTGCCAGTAGTAAATTGCAGGCGGGTGGAAACACCATATATTTT. Residues: CASSKLQAGGNTIYF. The full variable domain, rest sourced from reference TRBV19 and TRBJ1-3, is DGGITQSPKYLFRKEGQNVTLSCEQNLNHDAMYWYRQDPGQGLRLIYYSQIVNDFQKGDIAEGYSVSREKKESFPLTVTSAQKNPTAFYLCASSKLQAGGNTIYFGEGSWLTVV.

The chain recombines TRBV14 with TRBJ2-2; D not resolved. The germline gives CDR1 SGHDN, CDR2 FVKESK. The CDR3 totals 13 residues. The ends were cut back, 1 base at V and 6 bases at J, with 6 bases in the middle. The CDR3 sequence: CASSQVAAGELFF. The CDR3 DNA reads TGTGCCAGCAGCCAAGTGGCTGCCGGGGAGCTGTTTTTT.

This chain connects TRBV3-1 (or the pseudogene TRBV3-2) to TRBJ1-4; D unclear. V was pared by 3 bases and J by 4 bases, with 9 bases between. The V gene's germline CDR1 is LGHDT and CDR2 YNNKEL (reference sequence). The CDR3 runs to 14 residues. The CDR3 DNA reads as TGTGCCAGCAGCCACAGAGGCAGTAATGAAAAACTGTTTTTT. Protein product: CASSHRGSNEKLFF.

This sequence joins TRBV30 and TRBJ1-5; TRBD1 agrees at 7 bases. V was clipped by 3 bases and J by 0 bases; unmatched bases: 14. There are 18 residues in the CDR3. The germline CDR1 and CDR2 sequences are GTSNPN and SVGIG (reference sequence). The CDR3 protein is CAWSGLITGEYSNQPQHF. DNA for the CDR3: TGTGCCTGGAGCGGGCTAATAACAGGGGAGTATAGCAATCAGCCCCAGCATTTT. The full variable domain, completed using reference TRBV30 and TRBJ1-5, is SQTIHQWPATLVQPVGSPLSLECTVEGTSNPNLYWYRQAAGRGLQLLFYSVGIGQISSEVPQNLSASRPQDRQFILSSKKLLLSDSGFYLCAWSGLITGEYSNQPQHFGDGTRLSIL.

The CDR3 sequence: CASSHGGYGGNTEAFF. CDR3 bases: TGTGCCAGCTCTCACGGGGGGTACGGGGGGAACACTGAAGCTTTCTTT. The chain employs TRBV18 and TRBJ1-1, with a weak D call TRBD1 (5 bases). Looked up from germline, CDR1 is KGHSH and CDR2 is LQKENI. CDR3 length: 16 residues. V lost 6 bases and J lost 1, with 18 bases in between.

The V gene is TRBV10-2, the J gene TRBJ1-6; D gene ambiguous. The CDR3 length is 16 residues. In germline, CDR1 is WSHSY, CDR2 SAAADI. V shed 4 bases and J shed 3 bases, with 13 bases lying between them. CDR3 protein: CASSAGEIDYNSPLHF. The CDR3 DNA reads as TGCGCCAGCAGTGCTGGAGAGATCGACTATAATTCACCCCTCCACTTT.

CDR3 coding DNA: TGTGCCAGCAGCCTCCTTTCGACAGGCTCTGGAAACACCATATATTTT. It is translated as CASSLLSTGSGNTIYF. V is TRBV3-1 (or the pseudogene TRBV3-2) and J is TRBJ1-3; D is possibly TRBD1 (6 bases). Trimming removed 4 bases from V and 0 bases from J, with 13 bases in between. The germline V gene has CDR1 LGHDT and CDR2 YNNKEL (reference sequence). This CDR3 has 16 amino acids.

The CDR3 reads CASSQERAWPAGPVTDTQYF. In DNA form, the CDR3 reads TGCGCCAGCAGCCAAGAGAGGGCCTGGCCAGCGGGGCCTGTCACAGATACGCAGTATTTT. The V call is TRBV4-3, the J call TRBJ2-3; 7 bases are a match to TRBD2. Per the germline V gene, CDR1 is LGHNA and CDR2 is YSLEER. Losses at the gene ends were 0 bases for V and 2 bases for J; bases not matched to a gene: 17. CDR3 length: 20 amino acids.

The rearrangement joins TRBV27 to TRBJ1-1, with TRBD1 identical over 8 bases. V dropped 4 bases and J dropped 1; count of bases not matched to a gene: 8. This CDR3 is 16 amino acids long. Germline lookup yields CDR1 MNHEY and CDR2 SMNVEV (reference sequence). The CDR3 reads CASSSRQGIKNTEAFF. The DNA of the CDR3 is TGTGCCAGCAGTTCGAGACAGGGGATTAAGAACACTGAAGCTTTCTTT.

This rearrangement joins TRBV27 to TRBJ1-2; 7 positions match TRBD1. After removal of 2 bases from V and 4 bases from J, the junction contained 4 bases not matched to a gene. This CDR3 region has 14 residues. Germline CDR1 MNHEY, CDR2 SMNVEV (reference sequence). Here the CDR3 DNA reads TGTGCCAGCAGTTTAGGGCAGGGGGTCTATGGCTACACCTTC. It encodes CASSLGQGVYGYTF.

This clone occurred a few times. J is TRBJ1-3 and V is TRBV6-5; 7 positions match TRBD1. The trim removed 5 bases at V and 4 bases at J, leaving 5 bases unmatched. The CDR3 is 14 amino acids. CDR1 MNHEY and CDR2 SVGAGI come from the germline V gene. CDR3 nucleotide sequence: TGTGCCAGCAGTCAGACAGGGTTCGGAAACACCATATATTTT. Translated: CASSQTGFGNTIYF.

Notes on this clone: One junction end does not reproduce the germline sequence, and a read error may be involved. The chain employs TRBV19 and TRBJ2-1, with D possibly being TRBD1 or TRBD2 (10 bases each). CDR1 and CDR2 from the germline V gene are LNHDA and SQIVND (reference sequence). The CDR3 runs to 18 residues. The chain's CDR3 is CATSPGQGSGRGKNEQFF. The CDR3 DNA follows: TGTGCCACTAGTCCGGGACAGGGGAGCGGGAGGGGCAAAAATGAGCAGTTCTTC.